This T cell receptor beta chain was sequenced in a study of CD8 T cells in Susac syndrome. The germline CDR1 and CDR2 sequences are SGHVS and FQNEAQ. V lost 5 bases to trimming and J lost 0 bases, with 14 bases between them. The CDR3 sequence is 16 residues long. In contrast to the negatively isolated CD8+ and CD4+ T cells, TEMRA cells were FACS-enriched. RNA was extracted with the RNeasy kit, and a quantity of roughly 0.5 to 1 ug was reverse transcribed using random hexamers. With immunoSEQ multiplex PCR, TCR beta CDR3 was amplified across 54 Vbeta and 13 Jbeta. TCRdb ran MiXCR on the immunoSEQ multiplex PCR reads and lists one entry per CDR3 protein. Of some 190,000 distinct CDR3 sequences listed, 85% to 95% are singletons. This clonotype was seen once.

The sequence was obtained from a human donor in good health. The gene calls are TRBV7-8 and TRBJ2-1, with D tentatively TRBD1 (6 bases). Material for sequencing was CD4+ T cells from PBMCs. The CDR3 reads CASSTRTGSSYNEQFF. CDR3 nucleotide sequence: TGTGCCAGCAGCACACGAACAGGGAGCTCCTACAATGAGCAGTTCTTC.